This T cell receptor (beta chain) was sequenced during a study of patients and donors after allogeneic stem cell transplantation. Germline assignment: CDR1 ENHRY and CDR2 SYGVKD. This CDR3 spans 13 amino acids. V lost 6 bases and J 1 base, leaving 9 bases between the germline ends. One entry per CDR3 protein results from TCRdb running MiXCR on the RT-PCR reads. The repertoire holds a few hundred thousand distinct CDR3 sequences, with 35% to 45% as singletons. The J gene is TRBJ1-1, the V gene TRBV10-3; maybe TRBD1 (5 bases). The clonotype comes from a human donor who was either an allogeneic HSCT recipient or a stem cell or donor lymphocyte infusion donor (not recorded which). It is not recorded whose cells these are; they may come from a transplant donor. Sequencing was carried out using blood, either unsorted or a sorted T cell fraction (not recorded which). CDR3 nucleotides: TGTGCCATCAGGACAGCGAAGAACACTGAAGCTTTCTTT. Residues: CAIRTAKNTEAFF.